One TCR beta chain is described in this entry. The antigen remains unidentified. The entry originates in a study of vaccination and CD4 T cells after COVID-19. Study-wide background: Convalescent donors were composed of six males and four females, of whom two were Hispanic. Study observations and caveats: Convalescent patients showed a median 86.3% of reactive clones that were seen only post-vaccination.

Cultured CD4+ T-cell DNA underwent Oncomine TCR Beta short-read sequencing. MiXCR was run by TCRdb on the PCR reads, yielding one entry per CDR3 protein. The repertoire holds about 11,000 distinct CDR3 sequences, roughly 40% seen once, with about 35% in the top ten. V was clipped by 6 bases and J by 1 base, with 10 bases between them. The germline V gene encodes CDR1 SGHNT and CDR2 YYREEE (reference sequence). CDR3 size: 13 residues. The treatment: approximately 10-day PBMC culture with coronavirus spike peptide pools or control peptides (ViraFEST assay). ViraFEST sequenced TCRs after peptide-pool expansion of antigen-specific T cells.

The chain recombines TRBV5-4 with TRBJ1-2; D ambiguous. The receptor's source is a human donor who had recovered from COVID-19. Input material: CD4+ T cells from blood, cultured in vitro. The CDR3, as DNA: TGTGCCAGCAAAGCCGGACGTAACTATGGCTACACCTTC. It codes for CASKAGRNYGYTF. Full variable domain (missing parts from reference TRBV5-4 and TRBJ1-2): ETGVTQSPTHLIKTRGQQVTLRCSSQSGHNTVSWYQQALGQGPQFIFQYYREEENGRGNFPPRFSGLQFPNYSSELNVNALELDDSALYLCASKAGRNYGYTFGSGTRLTVV.